Following are 19 T cell receptor beta chains from one sample sequenced in a study of T cell clonality in common variable immunodeficiency. TCRdb's copy holds only in-frame clones and misses some; the assay was immunoSEQ multiplex PCR. The data show around 45,000 clones, with none appearing a single time. Sequencing was done on a sample of peripheral blood mononuclear cells. The receptors here all came from a person between 18 and 75 years old in good health.

This clone was seen at least ten times. The read terminates 3 residues before the CDR3 end, so the remaining end is supplied by the germline J gene. V is TRBV7-9 and J is TRBJ2-7; D possibly corresponds to TRBD1 (5 bases). Germline loops: CDR1 SEHNR, CDR2 FQNEAQ (reference sequence). There are 15 residues in the CDR3. Trimming cost V 4 bases and J 6 bases, with 19 bases left between them. CDR3 DNA, as far as it was read: TGTGCCAGCAGCTCAGGCAGGGTGGGGTTCTCCGAG. Protein product: CASSSGRVGFSE. The whole CDR3 protein is CASSSGRVGFSEQYF.

There are many counts of this clone. Sequencing ends 3 residues short of the CDR3 end; the germline J gene provides the rest. The chain recombines TRBV20-1 with TRBJ2-1; D not resolved. The CDR3 has 14 amino acids. CDR1 is DFQATT, CDR2 SNEGSKA, per germline (reference sequence). V shed 0 bases and J shed 6 bases, with 12 bases lying between them. The CDR3 is CSARDFSGSNEQFF. CDR3 bases read: TGCAGTGCTAGAGATTTCTCCGGGTCCAATGAG.

Of note for this clone: The junction shows a germline mismatch at one end, possibly a read error. The read ends 3 residues early relative to the CDR3; the germline J gene fills the gap. The chain has TRBV19 and TRBJ1-1, with a tentative D call TRBD1 (6 bases). The CDR3 length is 13 residues. Germline loops: CDR1 LNHDA, CDR2 SQIVND (reference sequence). The CDR3 is CAGRTDSLPEAFF. The CDR3 DNA, read in part, is TGTGCCGGTAGGACGGACAGTCTCCCTGAA. Complete variable domain (other parts from reference TRBV19 and TRBJ1-1): DGGITQSPKYLFRKEGQNVTLSCEQNLNHDAMYWYRQDPGQGLRLIYYSQIVNDFQKGDIAEGYSVSREKKESFPLTVTSAQKNPTAFYLCAGRTDSLPEAFFGQGTRLTVV.

This clone was detected many times. The CDR3 end is not reached by the read, which stops 3 residues before it; the germline J gene fills it in. The chain uses TRBV7-6 and TRBJ2-1; 12 nucleotides agree with TRBD2. Germline assignment: CDR1 SGHVS and CDR2 FNYEAQ. CDR3 size: 16 residues. The J segment lost 7 bases and the V segment lost 5 bases, leaving 9 bases of the junction unmatched. The CDR3: CASSSLVLAGGNEQFF. The DNA read from the CDR3 is TGTGCCAGCAGCAGCTTAGTTCTAGCGGGAGGGAATGAG.

This clone was recorded many times. The CDR3 bases that were read are TGTGCCATCACCAAACAGGGGCCTGGAAACACC. Encoded protein: CAITKQGPGNT. The whole CDR3 sequence is CAITKQGPGNTIYF. The chain joins TRBV10-3 to TRBJ1-3; TRBD1 aligns across 7 bases. The CDR3 end is not reached by the read, which stops 3 residues before it; the germline J gene fills it in. Germline trimming cut 7 bases from V and 2 bases from J; bases unmatched to any gene: 5. The CDR3 length is 14 residues. The V gene's germline CDR1 is ENHRY and CDR2 SYGVKD.

This clone was counted ten times or more. The DNA ends 3 residues before the CDR3 does, and the rest of the CDR3 is filled in from the germline J gene. The chain has TRBV5-1 and TRBJ2-2, with D uncertain. Trimming took 4 bases from V and 6 from J, leaving 10 bases between them. Germline V gives CDR1 SGHRS, CDR2 YFSETQ. The CDR3 contains 13 residues. This CDR3 reads CASSIEVSGELFF. The part of the CDR3 DNA that was read is TGCGCCAGCAGCATTGAGGTTTCCGGGGAG.

This clone came up many times. Partial CDR3 DNA: TGTGCCAGCTCACCCCTAGGGACTAGCGGTTACACAGATACG. Its protein is CASSPLGTSGYTDT. The full-length CDR3 reads as CASSPLGTSGYTDTQYF. The V gene is TRBV18, the J gene TRBJ2-3, with 11 bases matching TRBD2. The read ends 3 residues shy of where the CDR3 ends; the end is completed using the germline J gene. Germline V gene sequence: CDR1 KGHSH, CDR2 LQKENI. The CDR3 consists of 17 residues. The junction had 7 bases not matched to a gene; V was cut back by 3 bases and J by 2 bases.

At least ten counts were recorded for this clone. The read terminates 3 residues ahead of where the CDR3 ends, so the germline J gene completes it. The chain employs TRBV9 and TRBJ1-4, with 8 nucleotides matching TRBD1. This CDR3 is built from 14 residues. The J segment lost 8 bases and the V segment lost 3 bases, leaving 6 bases of the junction unmatched. Germline V lookup: CDR1 SGDLS, CDR2 YYNGEE. This CDR3 is CASSATGVGEKLFF. Incomplete CDR3 DNA: TGTGCCAGCAGCGCGACAGGGGTGGGGGAAAAA. The complete variable domain, with remaining parts taken from reference TRBV9 and TRBJ1-4, reads DSGVTQTPKHLITATGQRVTLRCSPRSGDLSVYWYQQSLDQGLQFLIQYYNGEERAKGNILERFSAQQFPDLHSELNLSSLELGDSALYFCASSATGVGEKLFFGSGTQLSVL.

This clone was picked up many times. The read ends 3 residues before the CDR3 terminus; that terminus is restored from the germline J gene. The chain uses TRBV7-3 and TRBJ1-5; 10 bases are shared with TRBD1. J was trimmed by 9 bases and V by 4 bases; bases with no gene match: 6. The CDR3 has 14 amino acids. From germline, CDR1 is SGHTA and CDR2 FQGTGA. CDR3: CASSSMTGGGPQHF. CDR3 DNA (partial): TGTGCCAGCAGCTCTATGACAGGGGGCGGGCCC.

This clone was seen ten or more times. The CDR3 extends 3 residues past the end of the read, so its final part is completed from the germline J gene. V and J are TRBV5-8 and TRBJ1-1; D is perhaps TRBD1 (5 bases). This CDR3 comprises 12 residues. CDR1 is SGHTS, CDR2 YDEGEE, per germline. The V and J ends lost 4 bases and 4 bases respectively, with 8 bases between them. The CDR3 bases that were read are TGTGCCAGCAGCCCCGGGGGCACTGAA. Its translation is CASSPGGTE. The full CDR3 sequence reads CASSPGGTEAFF.

Worth noting for this clone: Germline is not matched at one junction end, which may reflect a read error. The sequenced fragment ends 3 residues before the CDR3 boundary, so the rest is inferred from the germline J gene. The genes are TRBV7-9 and TRBJ2-7, with D perhaps TRBD2 (5 bases). Germline V gene lookup returns CDR1 SEHNR and CDR2 FQNEAQ (reference sequence). The CDR3 has 14 amino acids. The CDR3 spells CSSSLAGDSYEQYF. Incomplete CDR3 DNA: TGTTCCAGCAGCTTGGCCGGGGACTCCTACGAG.

In its sample, this clone was seen many times. The read gets to within 3 residues of the CDR3 end, and the germline J gene fills in the rest. The chain recombines TRBV12-3 or TRBV12-4 with TRBJ2-5, with 7 positions matching TRBD1. Trimming took 4 bases from V and 7 from J; bases not matched to a gene: 3. The CDR3 spans 12 residues. The part of the CDR3 DNA that was read is TGTGCCAGCAGTTATCCAGGGGGGACC. The encoded protein is CASSYPGGT. The complete CDR3 sequence is CASSYPGGTQYF.

This clone was observed at least ten times. The CDR3 end lies 3 residues beyond the end of the read and is filled in from the germline J gene. The V gene is TRBV20-1, the J gene TRBJ1-1, with 10 bases matching TRBD1. V lost 6 bases to trimming and J lost 3 bases; unmatched junction nucleotides: 4. This CDR3 region has 13 residues. CDR1 and CDR2 (germline): DFQATT, SNEGSKA (reference sequence). The CDR3 here is CSAPDRGDTEAFF. Partial CDR3 DNA: TGCAGTGCACCGGACAGGGGGGACACTGAA.

This clone was counted many times. The read is 3 residues too short to cover the CDR3 end, so that end is filled in from the germline J gene. V gene TRBV2 combines with J gene TRBJ2-2, with 11 bases matching TRBD1. This CDR3 has 16 residues. Trimming cost V 8 bases and J 1 base; bases outside gene matches: 6. Germline CDR1 is SNHLY and CDR2 is FYNNEI. The DNA read from the CDR3 is TGTGCCAGCGGGGGACAGGGGGTCCTGAACACCGGGGAG. Translation gives CASGGQGVLNTGE. In full, the CDR3 reads CASGGQGVLNTGELFF. The full variable domain, its missing parts supplied by reference TRBV2 and TRBJ2-2, is EPEVTQTPSHQVTQMGQEVILRCVPISNHLYFYWYRQILGQKVEFLVSFYNNEISEKSEIFDDQFSVERPDGSNFTLKIRSTKLEDSAMYFCASGGQGVLNTGELFFGEGSRLTVL.

This clone was seen at least ten times. The read gets to within 3 residues of the CDR3 end, and the germline J gene fills in the rest. The gene calls are TRBV9 and TRBJ2-1; 10 bases map to TRBD1. Germline loops: CDR1 SGDLS, CDR2 YYNGEE. After removal of 2 bases from V and 7 bases from J, the junction contained 6 bases not matched to a gene. This CDR3 comprises 15 residues. The sequenced part of the CDR3 DNA is TGTGCCAGCAGCGTGTTGACAGGGGGCGTAAATGAG. It specifies CASSVLTGGVNE. The whole CDR3 region reads CASSVLTGGVNEQFF.

This clone was seen at least ten times. The missing CDR3 end, 3 residues past where the read stops, is filled in from the germline J gene. V gene TRBV28 combines with J gene TRBJ1-2; D possibly corresponds to TRBD1 (6 bases). Trimming pared 6 bases from V and 4 bases from J, leaving 21 bases between. The CDR3 length is 16 residues. Germline-derived CDR1 and CDR2 are MDHEN and SYDVKM. CDR3 residues: CASRATHGRGSYGYTF. CDR3 bases read: TGTGCCAGCAGAGCCACTCATGGCAGGGGTTCCTATGGC.

This clone appeared a few times. The DNA ends 3 residues before the CDR3 does, and the rest of the CDR3 is filled in from the germline J gene. The gene calls are TRBV5-1 and TRBJ1-2; D gene uncertain. Per the germline V gene, CDR1 is SGHRS and CDR2 is YFSETQ. This CDR3 spans 13 amino acids. The CDR3 is CASSLVGFHDYTF. The sequenced part of the CDR3 DNA is TGCGCCAGCAGCTTGGTAGGGTTCCACGAC.

This clone has ten or more counts. The missing CDR3 end, 3 residues past where the read stops, is filled in from the germline J gene. The chain has TRBV27 and TRBJ1-2; 10 bases are a match to TRBD1. Germline assignment: CDR1 MNHEY and CDR2 SMNVEV (reference sequence). There are 16 residues in the CDR3. Trimming cost V 8 bases and J 0 bases; bases outside gene matches: 9. The CDR3 spells CASGTPGQGPNYGYTF. CDR3 bases read: TGTGCCAGCGGAACCCCGGGACAGGGGCCTAACTATGGC.

The sample holds many counts of this clone. The CDR3 end is not reached by the read, which stops 3 residues before it; the germline J gene fills it in. The rearrangement links TRBV19 to TRBJ1-2; perhaps TRBD1 as D (5 bases). V gave up 8 bases and J gave up 4 bases, with 8 bases separating them. This CDR3 has 11 residues. Germline values: CDR1 LNHDA, CDR2 SQIVND (reference sequence). CDR3 DNA (partial): TGTGCCAGTGGCCAGGGCTATGGC. It encodes CASGQGYG. The whole CDR3 is CASGQGYGYTF.